Each of the 5 T cell receptor beta chains below was sequenced from the same sample in a study of breast tumors, draining lymph nodes, adjacent tissues. TCRdb analysed the multiplex PCR reads with MiXCR anew, one entry per CDR3 protein. The data contain 270,000 or so distinct CDR3 sequences, around 31% of them singletons. Axillary draining lymph nodes of breast cancer patients supplied the node samples. Input material: axillary lymph node tissue. The receptors derive from a female donor with breast cancer. Some clones in this sample may be carry-over from other donors' samples.

Points on this clonotype: A single base separates this from a much larger clone, so it may be a read error. The CDR3 carries no conserved terminal phenylalanine or tryptophan, so it likely arises from a read error. The CDR3 DNA sequence: TGTGCCAGCATTGGGGGGGCCTCCTATAATTCACCCCTCCACCTT. It yields the protein CASIGGASYNSPLHL. The rearrangement uses TRBV2 and TRBJ1-6; perhaps TRBD1 as D (6 bases). The CDR3 totals 15 residues. Germline-derived CDR1 and CDR2 are SNHLY and FYNNEI. V lost 7 bases to trimming and J lost 0 bases, with 10 bases between them.

This clonotype was seen only a few times. The chain combines TRBV3-1 with TRBJ2-7; D perhaps matches TRBD1 (5 bases). Germline-derived CDR1 and CDR2 are LGHDT and YNNKEL (reference sequence). Trimming pared 1 base from V and 3 bases from J, leaving 7 bases between. The CDR3 length is 13 residues. The CDR3 nucleotides are TGTGCCAGCAGCCAAGCAGGGATCTACGAGCAGTACTTC. It encodes CASSQAGIYEQYF.

This clonotype was seen repeatedly, ten times or more. The CDR3 sequence: CGAGGTYGYTF. In nucleotides, the CDR3 is TGTGGGGCTGGAGGTACCTATGGCTACACCTTC. The rearrangement links TRBV7-2 to TRBJ1-2; D remains unclear. CDR1 and CDR2 from the germline V gene are SGHTA and FQGNSA. The CDR3 length is 11 residues.

At least ten counts were recorded for this clonotype. The V call is TRBV4-2, the J call TRBJ1-2; 11 bases line up with TRBD1. This CDR3 is built from 14 residues. CDR1 and CDR2 from the germline V gene are LGHNA and YNFKEQ. V gave up 6 bases and J gave up 5 bases; unmatched junction bases: 5. CDR3 DNA: TGTGCCAGCAGTTACGGACAGGGGGCATATGGCTACACCTTC. Translated, it gives CASSYGQGAYGYTF.

This clonotype was recorded many times. The chain carries TRBV9 and TRBJ2-1, with 8 bases matching TRBD2. CDR1 and CDR2 from the germline V gene are SGDLS and YYNGEE. Trimming removed 5 bases from V and 4 bases from J; junction bases left unmatched: 8. The CDR3 runs to 15 residues. This CDR3 is CASSRTSPAYNEQFF. The CDR3 DNA reads as TGTGCCAGCAGTCGGACTAGCCCGGCGTACAATGAGCAGTTCTTC. The variable domain in full, with the rest retrieved from reference TRBV9 and TRBJ2-1, is DSGVTQTPKHLITATGQRVTLRCSPRSGDLSVYWYQQSLDQGLQFLIQYYNGEERAKGNILERFSAQQFPDLHSELNLSSLELGDSALYFCASSRTSPAYNEQFFGPGTRLTVL.